The 8 T cell receptor beta chains reported below all come from one sample, sequenced in a study of shared clonotypes between healthy human individuals. Repertoires were generated with immunoSEQ multiplex PCR, while TCRdb's copy carries only in-frame clones and drops some. The profile shows about 1 million clones, 75% to 80% of them singletons. What was sequenced was memory CD4+ T cells from PBMCs. Subset noted: CD45RA-negative fraction. The receptors originated from a man younger than 30 in good health. Some clones in this sample may be carry-over from other donors' samples.

The chain uses TRBV9 and TRBJ2-1; 11 bases match TRBD2. Germline CDR1 is SGDLS and CDR2 is YYNGEE. The length of the CDR3 is 14 residues. Trimming cost V 5 bases and J 10 bases; bases outside gene matches: 8. Here the CDR3 reads CASRVGLAAREQFF. The CDR3 DNA sequence: TGTGCCAGCAGGGTGGGACTAGCGGCTAGGGAGCAGTTCTTC.

The genes are TRBV11-1 and TRBJ2-6, with D possibly TRBD2 on 6 matching bases. Germline-derived CDR1 and CDR2 are SGHAT and FQDESV (reference sequence). V dropped 8 bases and J dropped 0 bases, with 14 bases sitting between them. The CDR3 has 16 residues. The CDR3 sequence is CASGTGVSSGANVLTF. The CDR3 DNA follows: TGTGCCAGCGGAACGGGAGTGAGCTCTGGGGCCAACGTCCTGACTTTC. Supplemented by reference TRBV11-1 and TRBJ2-6, the full variable domain reads EAEVAQSPRYKITEKSQAVAFWCDPISGHATLYWYRQILGQGPELLVQFQDESVVDDSQLPKDRFSAERLKGVDSTLKIQPAELGDSAMYLCASGTGVSSGANVLTFGAGSRLTVL.

This chain connects TRBV7-8 to TRBJ2-1, with 14 bases lining up with TRBD2. In germline, CDR1 is SGHVS, CDR2 FQNEAQ. There are 16 residues in the CDR3. Trimming cost V 2 bases and J 7 bases; bases outside gene matches: 4. In DNA form, the CDR3 reads TGTGCCAGCAGCTTAATCGGGACTAGCGGGAGTAATGAGCAGTTCTTC. Its protein product is CASSLIGTSGSNEQFF.

The V and J genes are TRBV6-5 and TRBJ2-7; 9 bases map to TRBD2. J was trimmed by 6 bases and V by 5 bases; bases with no gene match: 8. The CDR3 is made up of 14 amino acids. Germline CDR1 and CDR2: MNHEY and SVGAGI. The CDR3 loop reads CASSPTGTSLEQYF. The CDR3, as DNA: TGTGCCAGCAGTCCAACCGGGACTAGCCTCGAGCAGTACTTC.

The rearrangement joins TRBV5-1 to TRBJ1-1, with D hard to call. The CDR3 covers 16 residues. The germline V gene has CDR1 SGHRS and CDR2 YFSETQ. The V gene lost 4 bases and the J gene lost 1 base, with 17 bases spanning the gap. CDR3 coding DNA: TGCGCCAGCAGCCGCAAAGATCAGGCCACGAACACTGAAGCTTTCTTT. It translates to CASSRKDQATNTEAFF.

The chain links TRBV5-4 to TRBJ2-7; D perhaps matches TRBD1 (7 bases). Germline CDR1 SGHNT, CDR2 YYREEE (reference sequence). This CDR3 spans 16 amino acids. Trimming took off 1 base at V and 9 bases at J, with 23 bases between the two ends. The CDR3 coding sequence is TGTGCCAGCAGCTTGTCCCCAGGAGGGGGCCTTAGTGGGCAGTACTTC. As protein: CASSLSPGGGLSGQYF.

This clone has only a few counts. The chain employs TRBV6-1 and TRBJ1-2; 7 positions match TRBD1. CDR3 length: 14 amino acids. Trimming removed 6 bases from V and 5 bases from J; junction bases left unmatched: 9. From germline, CDR1 is MNHNS and CDR2 SASEGT. The CDR3 spells CASRTDDREYGYTF. In DNA, the CDR3 is TGTGCCAGCAGGACCGATGACAGGGAGTATGGCTACACCTTC.

The chain recombines TRBV9 with TRBJ2-2, with TRBD2 as a possible D gene (6 bases). This CDR3 contains 14 residues. Germline V lookup: CDR1 SGDLS, CDR2 YYNGEE. Between the trimmed V and J ends, which lost 2 bases and 6 bases, there was a span of 11 bases. DNA of the CDR3: TGTGCCAGCAGCGTCGGGACTCCACCCGGGGAGCTGTTTTTT. Amino acids: CASSVGTPPGELFF.